This entry features one TCR beta chain sequence. The antigen it recognizes is unknown. The record has no base qualities; no much larger clone is one base away. Receptors were amplified or captured by PCR. Sequencing instrument: Illumina HiSeq 2500. To normalize quantification of the TCRbeta repertoire, the TCR libraries were built with molecular barcoding that relied on unique molecular identifiers. In TCRdb, the public reads were trimmed at Q25 with fastp and aligned with MiXCR, with productive beta chains retained. Each CDR3 protein gets just one entry, which takes the most common genes and DNA from the rows behind it. This sample comprises just over 950,000 distinct CDR3 sequences, 25% to 35% of them detected only once. Jointly, the top ten make up over 25% of the sample. The sample belongs to a study of T-cell reconstitution after alpha-beta-depleted transplantation in children (TCRdb year 2016). Regarding the research as a whole: Using TCR repertoire profiling, the study followed T-cell immune reconstitution in a quantitative way in children after TCRalphabeta/CD19-depleted allogeneic hematopoietic cell transplantation. Overall study outcomes, separate from this receptor: The apparently early recovery of alphabetaT-cell counts about two months after transplant reportedly depended on only several hundred rapidly expanded clones that came from non-depleted graft cells. The frequencies of hyperexpanded clones fell over the following months, and after one year, T-cell counts and TCRbeta diversity were mostly attributed to newly produced T cells. In some patients, high TCRbeta diversity at day 60 was attributed to recipient T cells and intrathymic progenitors that had survived conditioning.

V loses 3 bases, J loses 4 bases, and the germline ends lie 15 bases apart. From the cysteine through the phenylalanine, the CDR3 covers 16 amino acids. This entry keeps only the CDR3 DNA: 48 bases, framed from base 1. What the treatment or condition label conveys for this sample: allogeneic hematopoietic cell transplantation with graft depleted of TCRalphabeta T cells and CD19 B cells. Transplant recipients were children who received TCRalphabeta/CD19-depleted allogeneic hematopoietic cell grafts. Sequenced here: PBMCs, mostly from graft donor cells, sampled 360 days after TCRalphabeta/CD19-depleted stem cell transplant. The TCR sequence derives from a boy under two years old who had a stem cell transplant for SCID, so the T cells may come from the graft donor. This chain joins TRBV12-3 or TRBV12-4 to TRBJ1-4; a tentative D match to TRBD1 spans 5 bases. The CDR3 in this case is CASSFERGHFNEKLFF. The nucleotides are TGTGCCAGCAGTTTCGAGCGGGGCCATTTTAATGAAAAACTGTTTTTT.